The sample holds one count of the clone carrying this T cell receptor beta chain. Its antigen is undetermined. V lost 2 bases, J lost 1 base, and 8 bases lay in between. Germline V lookup: CDR1 MNHNS, CDR2 SASEGT. The CDR3 contains 14 residues. Use of 60 Vbeta and 13 Jbeta primers characterized the PCR. The data were produced by immunoSEQ multiplex PCR, yet TCRdb's version contains in-frame clones alone and is incomplete. The profile shows around 94,000 clones, roughly three fifths of them singletons. It was healthy bone marrow donors who served as donors. The sample comes from a study of cytomegalovirus exposure and HLA in healthy donors. The study, taken as a whole, reports: An analysis was carried out later, and it reportedly showed fewer N-insertions in an Asian-associated ancestry cluster than the approximately 610-donor mean. Some highly shared sequence variants likely arose as a pipeline artifact. The analysis excluded some indistinguishable V segments, including TRBV6-2 and TRBV6-3.

The chain joins TRBV6-1 to TRBJ1-1; D is ambiguous. The sample taken for sequencing was PBMCs. The receptor comes from a young man in good health and CMV-seronegative. CDR3 residues: CASSEMGANTEAFF. The CDR3 DNA sequence: TGTGCCAGCAGTGAAATGGGAGCGAACACTGAAGCTTTCTTT.